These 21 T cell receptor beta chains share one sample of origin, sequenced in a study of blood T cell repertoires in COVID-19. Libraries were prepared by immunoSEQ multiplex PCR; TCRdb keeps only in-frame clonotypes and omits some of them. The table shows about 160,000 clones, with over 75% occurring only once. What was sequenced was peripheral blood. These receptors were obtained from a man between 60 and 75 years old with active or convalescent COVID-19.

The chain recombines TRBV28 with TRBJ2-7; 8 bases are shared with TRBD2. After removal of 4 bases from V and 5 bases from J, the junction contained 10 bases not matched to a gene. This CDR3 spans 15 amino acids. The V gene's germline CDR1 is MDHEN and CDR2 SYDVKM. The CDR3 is CASSSRGAGVDEQYF. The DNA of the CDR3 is TGTGCCAGCAGTTCGCGGGGAGCGGGAGTTGACGAGCAGTACTTC.

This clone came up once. CDR3 nucleotides: TGTGCCAGTAGTAGCATAACAGCGAACACTGAAGCTTTCTTT. It translates to CASSSITANTEAFF. The gene calls are TRBV19 and TRBJ1-1; D is undetermined. The CDR3 length is 14 residues. V shed 4 bases and J shed 1 base, with 10 bases lying between them. Germline lookup yields CDR1 LNHDA and CDR2 SQIVND (reference sequence).

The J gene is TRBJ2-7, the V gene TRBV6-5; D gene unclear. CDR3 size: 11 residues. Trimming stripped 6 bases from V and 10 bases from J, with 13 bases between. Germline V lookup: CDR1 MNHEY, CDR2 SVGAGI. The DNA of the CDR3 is TGTGCCAGCAGCCGCCCCGGAGAACAGTACTTC. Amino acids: CASSRPGEQYF.

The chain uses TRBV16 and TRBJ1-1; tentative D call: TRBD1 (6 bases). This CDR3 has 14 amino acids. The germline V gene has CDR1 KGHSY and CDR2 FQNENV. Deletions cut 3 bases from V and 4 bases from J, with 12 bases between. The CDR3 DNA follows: TGTGCCAGCAGCCATCTTACAGGGACCACTGAAGCTTTCTTT. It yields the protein CASSHLTGTTEAFF.

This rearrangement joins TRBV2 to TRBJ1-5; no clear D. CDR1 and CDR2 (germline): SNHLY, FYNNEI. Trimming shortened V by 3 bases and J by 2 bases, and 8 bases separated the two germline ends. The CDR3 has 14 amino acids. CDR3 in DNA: TGTGCCAGCAGTGACCGGAGGGGCAATCAGCCCCAGCATTTT. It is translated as CASSDRRGNQPQHF.

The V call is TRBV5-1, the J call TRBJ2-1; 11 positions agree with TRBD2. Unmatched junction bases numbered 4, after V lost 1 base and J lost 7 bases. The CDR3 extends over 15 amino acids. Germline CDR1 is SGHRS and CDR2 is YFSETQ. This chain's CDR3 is CASSLTSGSKNEQFF. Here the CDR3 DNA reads TGCGCCAGCAGCTTGACTAGCGGGAGTAAGAATGAGCAGTTCTTC.

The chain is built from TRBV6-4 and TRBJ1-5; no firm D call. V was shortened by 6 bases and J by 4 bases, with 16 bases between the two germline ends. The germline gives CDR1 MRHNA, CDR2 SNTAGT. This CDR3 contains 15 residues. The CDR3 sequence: CASSPTGGSNQPQHF. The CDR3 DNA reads TGTGCCAGCAGCCCAACCGGAGGTAGTAATCAGCCCCAGCATTTT.

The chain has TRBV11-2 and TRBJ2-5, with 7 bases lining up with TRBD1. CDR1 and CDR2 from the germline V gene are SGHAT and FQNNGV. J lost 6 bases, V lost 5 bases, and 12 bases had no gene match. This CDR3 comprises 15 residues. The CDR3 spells CASSIADRVGKTQYF. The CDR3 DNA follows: TGTGCCAGCAGCATAGCAGACAGGGTGGGAAAGACCCAGTACTTC.

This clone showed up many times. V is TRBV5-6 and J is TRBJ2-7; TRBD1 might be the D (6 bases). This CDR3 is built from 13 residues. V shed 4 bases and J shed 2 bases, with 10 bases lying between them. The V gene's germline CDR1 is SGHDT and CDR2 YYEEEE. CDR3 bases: TGTGCCAGCAGCCCGGGGACAACCTACGAGCAGTACTTC. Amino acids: CASSPGTTYEQYF. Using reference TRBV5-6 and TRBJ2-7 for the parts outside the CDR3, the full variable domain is DAGVTQSPTHLIKTRGQQVTLRCSPKSGHDTVSWYQQALGQGPQFIFQYYEEEERQRGNFPDRFSGHQFPNYSSELNVNALLLGDSALYLCASSPGTTYEQYFGPGTRLTVT.

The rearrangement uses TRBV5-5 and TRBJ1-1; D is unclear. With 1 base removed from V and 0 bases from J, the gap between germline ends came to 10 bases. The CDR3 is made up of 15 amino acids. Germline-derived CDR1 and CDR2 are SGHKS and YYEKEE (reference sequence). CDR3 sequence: CASSLFSGMNTEAFF. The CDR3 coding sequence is TGTGCCAGCAGCTTGTTTTCAGGTATGAACACTGAAGCTTTCTTT.

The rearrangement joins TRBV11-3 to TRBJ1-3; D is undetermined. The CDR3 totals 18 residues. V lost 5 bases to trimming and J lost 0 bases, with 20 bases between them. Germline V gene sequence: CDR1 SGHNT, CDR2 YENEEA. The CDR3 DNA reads TGTGCCAGCAGCCCTCTAGGAAGCCTAAGTGGCTCTGGAAACACCATATATTTT. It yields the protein CASSPLGSLSGSGNTIYF.

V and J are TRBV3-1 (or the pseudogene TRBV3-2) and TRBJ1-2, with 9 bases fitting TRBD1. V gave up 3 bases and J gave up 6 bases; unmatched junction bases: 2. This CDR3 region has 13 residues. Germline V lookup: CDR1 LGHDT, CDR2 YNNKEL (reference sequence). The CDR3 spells CASSHGTGHGYTF. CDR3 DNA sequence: TGTGCCAGCAGCCATGGGACAGGGCATGGCTACACCTTC.

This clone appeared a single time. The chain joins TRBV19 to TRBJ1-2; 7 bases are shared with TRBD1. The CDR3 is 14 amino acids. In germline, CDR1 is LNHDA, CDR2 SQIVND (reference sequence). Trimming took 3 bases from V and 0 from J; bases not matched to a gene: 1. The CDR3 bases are TGTGCCAGTAGTATCCAGGGGGCTAACTATGGCTACACCTTC. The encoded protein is CASSIQGANYGYTF.

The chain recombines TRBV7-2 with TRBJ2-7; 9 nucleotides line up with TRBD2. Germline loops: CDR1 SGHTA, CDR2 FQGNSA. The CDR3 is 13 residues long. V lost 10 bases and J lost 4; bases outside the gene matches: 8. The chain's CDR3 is CAIKSGGSYEQYF. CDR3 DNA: TGTGCCATTAAAAGCGGGGGGTCTTACGAGCAGTACTTC.

This CDR3 reads CASSLSPGQGAYTQYF. The CDR3 DNA reads TGCGCCAGCAGCTTAAGCCCGGGACAGGGGGCATATACGCAGTATTTT. The chain links TRBV5-1 to TRBJ2-3, with 12 positions matching TRBD1. CDR3 length: 16 amino acids. Germline CDR1 reads SGHRS; CDR2 reads YFSETQ. V lost 2 bases to trimming and J lost 7 bases; unmatched junction nucleotides: 8.

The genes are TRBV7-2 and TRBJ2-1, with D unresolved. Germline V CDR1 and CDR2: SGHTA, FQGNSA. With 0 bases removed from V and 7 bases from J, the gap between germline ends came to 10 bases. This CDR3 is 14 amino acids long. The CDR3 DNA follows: TGTGCCAGCAGCTTAGCTCCTAGTAGGAATGAGCAGTTCTTC. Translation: CASSLAPSRNEQFF.

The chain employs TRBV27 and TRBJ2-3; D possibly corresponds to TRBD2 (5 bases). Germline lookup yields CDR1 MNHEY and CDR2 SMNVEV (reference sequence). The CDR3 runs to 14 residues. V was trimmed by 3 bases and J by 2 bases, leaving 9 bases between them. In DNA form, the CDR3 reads TGTGCCAGCAGTTTTGGAGACTACACAGATACGCAGTATTTT. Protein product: CASSFGDYTDTQYF.

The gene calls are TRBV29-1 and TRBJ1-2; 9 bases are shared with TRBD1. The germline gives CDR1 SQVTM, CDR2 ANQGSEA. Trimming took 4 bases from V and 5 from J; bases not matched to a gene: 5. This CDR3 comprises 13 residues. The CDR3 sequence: CSVGGQGKYGYTF. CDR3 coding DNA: TGCAGCGTTGGAGGACAGGGGAAGTATGGCTACACCTTC.

The CDR3 reads CATSRLQGQPQHF. In nucleotides, the CDR3 is TGTGCCACCAGCAGACTCCAGGGCCAGCCCCAGCATTTT. V is TRBV15 and J is TRBJ1-5, with a weak D call TRBD1 (5 bases). This CDR3 region has 13 residues. Germline loops: CDR1 LNHNV, CDR2 YYDKDF (reference sequence). V lost 2 bases and J 7 bases, leaving 9 bases between the germline ends.

The CDR3 sequence: CASSYFPTLNTEAFF. The CDR3, as DNA: TGTGCCAGCAGTTACTTCCCGACACTGAACACTGAAGCTTTCTTT. The chain has TRBV6-5 and TRBJ1-1; D not resolved. The V gene's germline CDR1 is MNHEY and CDR2 SVGAGI. Trimming took off 1 base at V and 0 bases at J, with 9 bases between the two ends. CDR3 length: 15 amino acids.

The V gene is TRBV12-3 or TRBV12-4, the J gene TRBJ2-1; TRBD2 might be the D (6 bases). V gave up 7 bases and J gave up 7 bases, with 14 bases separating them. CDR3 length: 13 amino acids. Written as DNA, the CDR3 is TGTGCCAGCAACTCGGAACGGGGGAATGAGCAGTTCTTC. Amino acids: CASNSERGNEQFF.